The 17 T cell receptor beta chains presented below share a single source sample, sequenced in a study of siplizumab effects on memory and regulatory T cells. Coculturing of the mixed lymphocyte reaction cells was performed at 37°C for 6 days. No antigen is known for these receptors. Assay used: immunoSEQ multiplex PCR; TCRdb lists only in-frame clones, some missing. This sample has 10,000 or so clones, with more than 35% found just once. The material sequenced was CFSE-low (dividing) CD8+ T cells sorted from an allogeneic mixed lymphocyte reaction. These receptor sequences come from a human donor in good health; the cells came from an allogeneic mixed lymphocyte reaction.

This clone was counted only a few times. V usage is TRBV7-6 and J usage is TRBJ2-7; D might be TRBD1 (6 bases). This CDR3 spans 14 amino acids. V lost 2 bases, J lost 3 bases, and 11 bases lay in between. Germline lookup yields CDR1 SGHVS and CDR2 FNYEAQ. Written as DNA, the CDR3 is TGTGCCAGCAGCTTAAGGGAAGGGGGCTACGAGCAGTACTTC. Its protein product is CASSLREGGYEQYF.

This clone was seen at least ten times. The genes are TRBV6-6 and TRBJ2-1; D is unresolved. The V gene lost 2 bases and the J gene lost 7 bases, with 3 bases spanning the gap. This CDR3 spans 11 amino acids. Germline V CDR1 and CDR2: MNHNY, SVGAGI (reference sequence). The CDR3 sequence: CASSYQNEQFF. The CDR3 bases are TGTGCCAGCAGTTACCAGAATGAGCAGTTCTTC.

This clone has a count of ten or more. V and J are TRBV2 and TRBJ1-5, with D perhaps matching TRBD1 (6 bases). Germline CDR1 is SNHLY and CDR2 is FYNNEI. Trimming stripped 5 bases from V and 0 bases from J, with 23 bases between. The CDR3 loop spans 19 amino acids. CDR3 DNA: TGTGCCAGCAGTACTTCAACACCGGGACACAACCTTAGCAATCAGCCCCAGCATTTT. It translates to CASSTSTPGHNLSNQPQHF.

The genes are TRBV27 and TRBJ2-6, with D tentatively TRBD1 (5 bases). The CDR3 has 22 amino acids. Between the trimmed V and J ends, which lost 6 bases and 1 base, there was a span of 31 bases. Germline V gene data show CDR1 as MNHEY and CDR2 as SMNVEV (reference sequence). The CDR3 nucleotides read TGTGCCAGCAGGAATATGTTACTCGGCCCACGACAGCCGAAGTCTGGGGCCAACGTCCTGACTTTC. Its translation is CASRNMLLGPRQPKSGANVLTF.

This clone occurred a few times. DNA for the CDR3: TGTGCCAGCAGCGTAGCGGGGGACCGCACAGATACGCAGTATTTT. It yields the protein CASSVAGDRTDTQYF. V usage is TRBV9 and J usage is TRBJ2-3, with a weak D call TRBD2 (6 bases). Deletions cut 0 bases from V and 1 base from J, with 9 bases between. CDR3 length: 15 residues. In germline, CDR1 is SGDLS, CDR2 YYNGEE.

The CDR3 sequence is CASSWSNQETQYF. The CDR3 nucleotides are TGCGCCAGCAGCTGGAGCAATCAAGAGACCCAGTACTTC. The rearrangement uses TRBV5-1 and TRBJ2-5; D remains ambiguous. In germline, CDR1 is SGHRS, CDR2 YFSETQ. The CDR3 consists of 13 residues. V lost 3 bases and J lost 2, with 8 bases in between.

This clone was picked up one time. The chain has TRBV13 and TRBJ2-7; D call uncertain. This CDR3 is built from 14 residues. V shed 5 bases and J shed 3 bases, with 14 bases lying between them. The germline V gene has CDR1 PRHDT and CDR2 FYEKMQ (reference sequence). The CDR3 sequence is CASSPGLGDYEQYF. The CDR3 DNA reads TGTGCCAGCAGCCCGGGTCTAGGAGACTACGAGCAGTACTTC.

This clone came up a few times. The chain carries TRBV7-6 and TRBJ1-2; D is ambiguous. Trimming cost V 3 bases and J 6 bases, with 11 bases left between them. The CDR3 has 13 residues. Germline V gene data show CDR1 as SGHVS and CDR2 as FNYEAQ. The CDR3 nucleotides read TGTGCCAGCAGCTTTGAGCCCGGGAATGGCTACACCTTC. It codes for CASSFEPGNGYTF.

The V call is TRBV2, the J call TRBJ2-1; D not certain. The germline V gene encodes CDR1 SNHLY and CDR2 FYNNEI. The CDR3 contains 15 residues. Trimming took off 5 bases at V and 0 bases at J, with 11 bases between the two ends. DNA of the CDR3: TGTGCCAGCAGTACGGACCGGAGCTCCTACAATGAGCAGTTCTTC. Translation gives CASSTDRSSYNEQFF.

Only one count was recorded for this clone. The chain couples TRBV30 to TRBJ2-1; TRBD2 matches at 12 bases. CDR1 is GTSNPN and CDR2 is SVGIG in the germline V gene (reference sequence). The CDR3 loop spans 16 amino acids. J was trimmed by 7 bases and V by 1 base; bases with no gene match: 8. CDR3 protein: CAWSARLAGAGNEQFF. CDR3 coding DNA: TGTGCCTGGAGTGCCAGACTAGCGGGAGCAGGGAATGAGCAGTTCTTC.

The chain links TRBV4-2 to TRBJ1-2; weak D call: TRBD1 (5 bases). The germline V gene has CDR1 LGHNA and CDR2 YNFKEQ. Trimming shortened V by 6 bases and J by 8 bases, and 25 bases separated the two germline ends. The CDR3 length is 16 residues. CDR3 in amino acids: CASSSQLEGWLIGYTF. CDR3 nucleotide sequence: TGTGCCAGCAGTTCCCAACTCGAGGGGTGGTTGATCGGCTACACCTTC.

The chain is built from TRBV4-1 and TRBJ2-7, with 11 bases aligning to TRBD1. With V trimmed by 4 bases and J by 1 base, 3 bases remained unmatched. This CDR3 is 15 amino acids long. Germline assignment: CDR1 MGHRA and CDR2 YSYEKL. CDR3 residues: CASSPGTGGSYEQYF. The CDR3 bases are TGCGCCAGCAGCCCGGGGACAGGGGGGTCCTACGAGCAGTACTTC.

This clone was seen once. This chain joins TRBV2 and TRBJ1-3; perhaps TRBD1 as D (5 bases). Trimming took off 6 bases at V and 0 bases at J, with 12 bases between the two ends. From germline, CDR1 is SNHLY and CDR2 FYNNEI. The CDR3 runs to 15 residues. The CDR3 sequence is CASSTNRNSGNTIYF. For the CDR3, the DNA is TGTGCCAGCAGCACCAACAGGAACTCTGGAAACACCATATATTTT. Looking up the rest from reference TRBV2 and TRBJ1-3 gives the full variable domain: EPEVTQTPSHQVTQMGQEVILRCVPISNHLYFYWYRQILGQKVEFLVSFYNNEISEKSEIFDDQFSVERPDGSNFTLKIRSTKLEDSAMYFCASSTNRNSGNTIYFGEGSWLTVV.

This clone was recorded a few times. The V and J genes are TRBV6-6 and TRBJ1-2; D ambiguous. The CDR3 has 13 residues. V was shortened by 0 bases and J by 4 bases, with 6 bases between the two germline ends. Per the germline V gene, CDR1 is MNHNY and CDR2 is SVGAGI (reference sequence). The DNA for the CDR3 is TGTGCCAGCAGTTACTCAGGCAGCTATGGCTACACCTTC. Encoded protein: CASSYSGSYGYTF.

The chain combines TRBV5-8 with TRBJ1-1; D gene uncertain. This CDR3 has 13 amino acids. Trimming took off 6 bases at V and 5 bases at J, with 14 bases between the two ends. Germline assignment: CDR1 SGHTS and CDR2 YDEGEE. The CDR3 protein is CASTNGLSTEAFF. The CDR3 DNA is TGTGCCAGCACAAATGGGCTGAGTACTGAAGCTTTCTTT.

This clone ranks as medium-sized. The gene calls are TRBV13 and TRBJ2-5; D call uncertain. Between the trimmed V and J ends, which lost 2 bases and 3 bases, there was a span of 10 bases. CDR1 is PRHDT and CDR2 is FYEKMQ in the germline V gene (reference sequence). This CDR3 has 14 residues. The CDR3 protein is CASSLRTVKETQYF. In DNA form, the CDR3 reads TGTGCCAGCAGCTTACGTACAGTGAAAGAGACCCAGTACTTC.

In its sample, this clone ranks as medium-sized. The chain recombines TRBV13 with TRBJ1-1, with TRBD1 as a possible D gene (5 bases). Germline CDR1 reads PRHDT; CDR2 reads FYEKMQ (reference sequence). V was pared by 5 bases and J by 1 base, with 5 bases between. The CDR3 is made up of 12 amino acids. CDR3 in DNA: TGTGCCAGCAGCCAGGGGAACACTGAAGCTTTCTTT. Encoded protein: CASSQGNTEAFF.